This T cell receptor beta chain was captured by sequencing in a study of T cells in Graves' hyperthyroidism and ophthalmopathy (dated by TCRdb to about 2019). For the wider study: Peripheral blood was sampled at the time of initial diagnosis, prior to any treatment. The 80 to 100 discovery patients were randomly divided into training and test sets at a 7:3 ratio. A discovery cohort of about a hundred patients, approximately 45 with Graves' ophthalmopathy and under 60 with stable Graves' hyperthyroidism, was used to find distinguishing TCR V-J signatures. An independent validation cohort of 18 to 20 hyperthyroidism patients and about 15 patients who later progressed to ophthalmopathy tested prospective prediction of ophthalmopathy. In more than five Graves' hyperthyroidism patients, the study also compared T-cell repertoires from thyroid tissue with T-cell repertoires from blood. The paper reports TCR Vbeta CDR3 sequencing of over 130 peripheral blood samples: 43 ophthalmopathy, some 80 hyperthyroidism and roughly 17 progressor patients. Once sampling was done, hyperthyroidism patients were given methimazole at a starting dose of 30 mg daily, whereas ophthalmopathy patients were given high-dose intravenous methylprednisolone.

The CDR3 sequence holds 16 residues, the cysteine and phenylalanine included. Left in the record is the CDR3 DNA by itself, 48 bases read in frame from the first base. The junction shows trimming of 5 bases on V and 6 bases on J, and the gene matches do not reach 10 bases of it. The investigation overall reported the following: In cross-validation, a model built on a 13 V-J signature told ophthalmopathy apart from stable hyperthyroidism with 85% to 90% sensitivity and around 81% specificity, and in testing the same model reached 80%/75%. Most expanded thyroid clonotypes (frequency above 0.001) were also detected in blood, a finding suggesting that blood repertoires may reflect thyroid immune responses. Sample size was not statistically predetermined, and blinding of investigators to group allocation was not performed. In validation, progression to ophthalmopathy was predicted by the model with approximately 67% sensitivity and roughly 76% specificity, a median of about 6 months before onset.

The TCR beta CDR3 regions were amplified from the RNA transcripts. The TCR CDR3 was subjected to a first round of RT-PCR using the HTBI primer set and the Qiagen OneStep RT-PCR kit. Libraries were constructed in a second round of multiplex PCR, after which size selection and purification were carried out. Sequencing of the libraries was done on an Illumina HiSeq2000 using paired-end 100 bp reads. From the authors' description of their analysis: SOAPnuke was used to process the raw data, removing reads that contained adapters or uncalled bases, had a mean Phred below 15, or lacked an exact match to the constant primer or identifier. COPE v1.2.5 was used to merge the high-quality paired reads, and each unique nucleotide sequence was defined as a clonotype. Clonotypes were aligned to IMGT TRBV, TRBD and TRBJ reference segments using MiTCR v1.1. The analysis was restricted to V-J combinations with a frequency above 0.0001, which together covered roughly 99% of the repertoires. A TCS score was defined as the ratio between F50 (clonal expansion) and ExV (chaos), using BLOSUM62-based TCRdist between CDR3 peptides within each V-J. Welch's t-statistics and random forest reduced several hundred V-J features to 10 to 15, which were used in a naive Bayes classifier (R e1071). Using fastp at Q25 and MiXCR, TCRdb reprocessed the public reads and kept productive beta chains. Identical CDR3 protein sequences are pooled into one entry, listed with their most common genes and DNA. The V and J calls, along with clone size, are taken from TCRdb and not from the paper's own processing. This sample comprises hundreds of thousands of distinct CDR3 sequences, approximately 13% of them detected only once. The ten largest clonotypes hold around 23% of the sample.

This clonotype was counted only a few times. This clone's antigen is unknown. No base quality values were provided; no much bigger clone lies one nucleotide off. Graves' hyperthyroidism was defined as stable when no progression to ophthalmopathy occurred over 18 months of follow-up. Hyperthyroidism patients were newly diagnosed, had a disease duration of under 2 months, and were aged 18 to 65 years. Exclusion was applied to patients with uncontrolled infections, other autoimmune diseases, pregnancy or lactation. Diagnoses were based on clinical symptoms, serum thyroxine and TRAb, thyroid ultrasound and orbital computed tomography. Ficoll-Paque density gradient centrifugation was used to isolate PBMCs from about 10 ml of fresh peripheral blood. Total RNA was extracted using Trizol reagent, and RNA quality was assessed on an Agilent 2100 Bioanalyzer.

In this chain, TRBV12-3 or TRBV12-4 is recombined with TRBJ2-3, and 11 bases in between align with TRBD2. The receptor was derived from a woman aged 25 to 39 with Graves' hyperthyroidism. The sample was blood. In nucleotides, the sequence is TGTGCCAGCAGTCGGATTAGCGGGAGGGCCAGTGATACGCAGTATTTT. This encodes CASSRISGRASDTQYF.